This TCR beta chain was found in a study of blood T cell repertoires in COVID-19. Study-level information: The United States, Italy and Spain were the sources of the acute and convalescent COVID-19 samples. The cDNA or gDNA used as material had been derived from T cells, B-cell-depleted T cells, or PBMCs.

While infection was still active, Seattle patients were enrolled and then followed longitudinally. The junction had 13 bases not matched to a gene; V was cut back by 3 bases and J by 8 bases. Germline V gene sequence: CDR1 LNHDA, CDR2 SQIVND (reference sequence). CDR3 length: 18 amino acids. Original processing notes: How many nucleated cells were present was estimated from reference gene primer amplification. Generated by immunoSEQ multiplex PCR, the TCRdb table keeps only in-frame clones and is missing some. The V and J calls and clone size were taken over from that table, and D and trimming were inferred from the DNA. The sample includes about 410,000 clones, around nine tenths seen only once; the top ten take about 1.6%.

The sequenced sample was peripheral blood. The receptor was isolated from a woman between 35 and 50 years old with COVID-19, enrolled during active disease. V gene TRBV19 combines with J gene TRBJ1-6; TRBD1 aligns across 10 bases. CDR3 residues: CASSILPGQGTSHSPLHF. The CDR3, as DNA: TGTGCCAGTAGTATTCTCCCGGGACAGGGGACGTCGCATTCACCCCTCCACTTT.